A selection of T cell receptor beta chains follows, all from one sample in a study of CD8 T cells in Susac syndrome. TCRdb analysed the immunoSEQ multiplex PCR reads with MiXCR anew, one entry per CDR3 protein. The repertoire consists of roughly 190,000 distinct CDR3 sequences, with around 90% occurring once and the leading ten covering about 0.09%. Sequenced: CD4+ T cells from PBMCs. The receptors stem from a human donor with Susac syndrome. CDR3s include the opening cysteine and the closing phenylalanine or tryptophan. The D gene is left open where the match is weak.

cdr3_aa: CASSPRGASGEQYF
d_call: NA
v_call: TRBV18

cdr3_aa: CSAGPTSGGPPRETQYF
d_call: TRBD2
v_call: TRBV20-1

cdr3_aa: CAWSRTGGYNEQFF
d_call: TRBD1
v_call: TRBV30

cdr3_aa: CASSPRADSYSNQPQHF
d_call: NA
v_call: TRBV18

cdr3_aa: CASSSDRGHLGYGYTF
d_call: TRBD1
v_call: TRBV18

cdr3_aa: CASSVLQGTGYTF
d_call: NA
v_call: TRBV12-3/TRBV12-4

cdr3_aa: CASSLVSDTGELFF
d_call: NA
v_call: TRBV11-2

cdr3_aa: CASSPPPAARNIQYF
d_call: NA
v_call: TRBV28

cdr3_aa: CSARDIQGAVYTEAFF
d_call: TRBD1
v_call: TRBV20-1

cdr3_aa: CSVAPGQGETQYF
d_call: TRBD1
v_call: TRBV29-1

cdr3_aa: CASSQVSLSYEQYF
d_call: NA
v_call: TRBV3-1

cdr3_aa: CAWNLQGGNTEAFF
d_call: NA
v_call: TRBV30

cdr3_aa: CASSSLGPGTDTQYF
d_call: NA
v_call: TRBV7-8

cdr3_aa: CASSLEIGAFF
d_call: NA
v_call: TRBV5-8

cdr3_aa: CASSPPGGYTEAFF
d_call: NA
v_call: TRBV12-3/TRBV12-4

cdr3_aa: CASSLMGGNEETQYF
d_call: TRBD2
v_call: TRBV5-1

cdr3_aa: CASSVQGLNSPLHF
d_call: NA
v_call: TRBV9

cdr3_aa: CASSIALAGEQFF
d_call: NA
v_call: TRBV19

cdr3_aa: CASSYSSGAGQPQHF
d_call: NA
v_call: TRBV6-6

cdr3_aa: CASSYRGGRNTGELFF
d_call: NA
v_call: TRBV7-9

cdr3_aa: CASSSWQSYEQYF
d_call: NA
v_call: TRBV5-6

cdr3_aa: CASSQDIAASGRNTQYF
d_call: TRBD2
v_call: TRBV4-2

cdr3_aa: CASTPGTRGEQFF
d_call: TRBD2
v_call: TRBV19

cdr3_aa: CSAGPRGVTEAFF
d_call: NA
v_call: TRBV29-1

cdr3_aa: CASSYPPGAGETQYF
d_call: NA
v_call: TRBV7-9

cdr3_aa: CASSYAYEQYF
d_call: NA
v_call: TRBV6-2/TRBV6-3

cdr3_aa: CASSYSQGAHSPLHF
d_call: TRBD1
v_call: TRBV6-6

cdr3_aa: CSAKQGGVNEQYF
d_call: NA
v_call: TRBV20-1

cdr3_aa: CASSSFGQGYEQYF
d_call: TRBD1
v_call: TRBV6-5

cdr3_aa: CASRRDRASQPQHF
d_call: TRBD1
v_call: TRBV27

cdr3_aa: CASSPWRDQPQHF
d_call: NA
v_call: TRBV18

cdr3_aa: CASRTGLADTQYF
d_call: NA
v_call: TRBV6-1

cdr3_aa: CASSADKRQGKYQETQYF
d_call: TRBD1
v_call: TRBV6-1

cdr3_aa: CASSLQQYNEQFF
d_call: NA
v_call: TRBV7-6

cdr3_aa: CASSKRTGTFEKLFF
d_call: TRBD1
v_call: TRBV7-9

cdr3_aa: CASSLAAGDYGYTF
d_call: NA
v_call: TRBV5-1

cdr3_aa: CASSSFRDGSNYGYTF
d_call: NA
v_call: TRBV7-8

cdr3_aa: CALGRDSNQPQHF
d_call: NA
v_call: TRBV30

cdr3_aa: CASSPTTSGQKTQYF
d_call: TRBD2
v_call: TRBV27

cdr3_aa: CATSQKGTGQLGAFF
d_call: TRBD1
v_call: TRBV15

cdr3_aa: CASSFGLSGAQHF
d_call: NA
v_call: TRBV28

cdr3_aa: CSVALIAGGYEQYF
d_call: TRBD2
v_call: TRBV29-1

cdr3_aa: CASSPRPEIGPTDTQYF
d_call: NA
v_call: TRBV7-3

cdr3_aa: CSVQGGNQPQHF
d_call: TRBD1
v_call: TRBV29-1

cdr3_aa: CASSRGTYGYTF
d_call: NA
v_call: TRBV19

cdr3_aa: CASSSFGTQYF
d_call: NA
v_call: TRBV27

cdr3_aa: CSARVGGANTEAFF
d_call: NA
v_call: TRBV20-1

cdr3_aa: CAISESDGNWDEQYF
d_call: NA
v_call: TRBV10-3